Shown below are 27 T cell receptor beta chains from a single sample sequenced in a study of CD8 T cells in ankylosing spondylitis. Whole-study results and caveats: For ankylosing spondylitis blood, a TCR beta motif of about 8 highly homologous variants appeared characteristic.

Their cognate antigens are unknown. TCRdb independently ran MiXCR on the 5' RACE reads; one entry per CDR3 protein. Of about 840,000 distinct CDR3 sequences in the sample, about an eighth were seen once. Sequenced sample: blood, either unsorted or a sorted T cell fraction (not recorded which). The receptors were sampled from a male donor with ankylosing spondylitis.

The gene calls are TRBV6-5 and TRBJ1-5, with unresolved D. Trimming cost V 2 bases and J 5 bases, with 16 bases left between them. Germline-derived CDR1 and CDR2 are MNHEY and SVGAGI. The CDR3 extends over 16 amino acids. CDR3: CASSYRAYRAHQPQHF. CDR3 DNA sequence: TGTGCCAGCAGTTACAGGGCGTATAGGGCGCATCAGCCCCAGCATTTT.

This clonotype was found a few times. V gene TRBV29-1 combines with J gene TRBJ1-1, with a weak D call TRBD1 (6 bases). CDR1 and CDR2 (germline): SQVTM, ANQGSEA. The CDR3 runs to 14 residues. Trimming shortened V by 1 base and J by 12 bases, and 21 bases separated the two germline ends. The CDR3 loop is CSVEGKVNRVKSFF. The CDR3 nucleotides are TGCAGCGTTGAAGGGAAAGTGAACAGGGTGAAATCTTTCTTT.

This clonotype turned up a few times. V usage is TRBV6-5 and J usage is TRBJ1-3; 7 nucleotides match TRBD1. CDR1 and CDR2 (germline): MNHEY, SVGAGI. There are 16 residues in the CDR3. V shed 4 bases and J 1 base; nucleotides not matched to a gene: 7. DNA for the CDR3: TGTGCCAGCAGTTCCGAGGGGGCCCGGTCTGGAAACACCATATATTTT. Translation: CASSSEGARSGNTIYF.

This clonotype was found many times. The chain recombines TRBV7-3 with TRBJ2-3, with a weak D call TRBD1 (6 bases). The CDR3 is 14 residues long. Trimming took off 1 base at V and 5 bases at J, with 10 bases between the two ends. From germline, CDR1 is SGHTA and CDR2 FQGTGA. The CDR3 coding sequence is TGTGCCAGCAGCTTAATGGGGGCCGTAGATACGCAGTATTTT. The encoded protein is CASSLMGAVDTQYF.

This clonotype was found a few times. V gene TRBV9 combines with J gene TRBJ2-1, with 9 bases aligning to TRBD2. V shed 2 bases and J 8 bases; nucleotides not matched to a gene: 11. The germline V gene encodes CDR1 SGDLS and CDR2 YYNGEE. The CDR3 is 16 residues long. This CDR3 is CASSVSLAGGGYEQFF. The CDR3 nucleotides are TGTGCCAGCAGCGTCAGTCTTGCGGGAGGGGGGTATGAGCAGTTCTTC.

In DNA form, the CDR3 reads TGTGCCAGCAGCTTAGATTGGGAAGAGCAGTTCTTC. Translating gives CASSLDWEEQFF. The chain joins TRBV6-1 to TRBJ2-1; the D is unclear. The CDR3 spans 12 residues. CDR1 MNHNS and CDR2 SASEGT come from the germline V gene. Trimming left V 6 bases short and J 10 bases short, with 13 bases between.

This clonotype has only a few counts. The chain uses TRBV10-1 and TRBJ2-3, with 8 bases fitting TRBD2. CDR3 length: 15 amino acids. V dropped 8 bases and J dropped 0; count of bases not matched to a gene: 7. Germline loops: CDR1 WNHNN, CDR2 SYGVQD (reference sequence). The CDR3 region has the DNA TGCGCCAGCGGGGGACTAGGAAAAAGCACAGATACGCAGTATTTT. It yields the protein CASGGLGKSTDTQYF.

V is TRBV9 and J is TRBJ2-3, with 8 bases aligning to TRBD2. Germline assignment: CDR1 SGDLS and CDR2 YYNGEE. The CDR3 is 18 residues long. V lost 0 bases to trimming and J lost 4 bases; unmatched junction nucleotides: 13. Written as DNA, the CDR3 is TGTGCCAGCAGCGTAGCGAACGGTCGCGGGGGGTTGGCAGATACGCAGTATTTT. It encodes CASSVANGRGGLADTQYF.

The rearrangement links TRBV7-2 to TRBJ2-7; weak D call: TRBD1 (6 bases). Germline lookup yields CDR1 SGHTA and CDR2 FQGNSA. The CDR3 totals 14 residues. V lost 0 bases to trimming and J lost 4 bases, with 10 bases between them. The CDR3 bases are TGTGCCAGCAGCTTAGCAAGGACAGATTACGAGCAGTACTTC. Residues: CASSLARTDYEQYF.

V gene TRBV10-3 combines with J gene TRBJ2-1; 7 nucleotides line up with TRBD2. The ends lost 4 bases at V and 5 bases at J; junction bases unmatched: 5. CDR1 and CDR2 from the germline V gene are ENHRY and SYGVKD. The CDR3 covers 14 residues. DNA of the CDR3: TGTGCCATCAGTGCCGGGAGGAGTAACAATGAGCAGTTCTTC. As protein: CAISAGRSNNEQFF.

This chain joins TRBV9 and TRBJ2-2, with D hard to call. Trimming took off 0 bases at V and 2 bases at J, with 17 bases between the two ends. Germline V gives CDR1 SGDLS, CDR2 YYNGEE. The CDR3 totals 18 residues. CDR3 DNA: TGTGCCAGCAGCGTAGAGGCAGGCCGCAGCCATAACACCGGGGAGCTGTTTTTT. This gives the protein CASSVEAGRSHNTGELFF.

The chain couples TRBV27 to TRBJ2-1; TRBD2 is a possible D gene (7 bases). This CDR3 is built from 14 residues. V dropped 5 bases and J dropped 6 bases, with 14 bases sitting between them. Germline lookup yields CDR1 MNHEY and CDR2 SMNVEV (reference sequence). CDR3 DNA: TGTGCCAGCAGTCCCGTGCGGGGGCGCAATGAGCAGTTCTTC. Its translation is CASSPVRGRNEQFF.

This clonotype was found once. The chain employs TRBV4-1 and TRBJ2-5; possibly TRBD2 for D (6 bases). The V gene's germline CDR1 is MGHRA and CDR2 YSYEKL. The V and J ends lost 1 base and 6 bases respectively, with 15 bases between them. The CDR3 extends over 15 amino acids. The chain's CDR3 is CASSQGGGGRQTQYF. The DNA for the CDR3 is TGCGCCAGCAGCCAAGGAGGCGGAGGGAGACAGACCCAGTACTTC.

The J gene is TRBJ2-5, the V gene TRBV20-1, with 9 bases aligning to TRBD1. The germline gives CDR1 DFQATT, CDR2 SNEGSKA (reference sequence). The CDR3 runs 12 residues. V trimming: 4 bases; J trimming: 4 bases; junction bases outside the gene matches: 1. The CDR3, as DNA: TGCAGTGCTAACAGGGGGCGAGAGACCCAGTACTTC. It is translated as CSANRGRETQYF.

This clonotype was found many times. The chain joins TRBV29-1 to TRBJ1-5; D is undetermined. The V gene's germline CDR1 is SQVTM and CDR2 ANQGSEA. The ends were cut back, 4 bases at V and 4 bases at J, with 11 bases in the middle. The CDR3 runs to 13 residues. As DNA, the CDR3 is TGCAGCGTTGGGGGAGCCACAAATCAGCCCCAGCATTTT. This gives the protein CSVGGATNQPQHF.

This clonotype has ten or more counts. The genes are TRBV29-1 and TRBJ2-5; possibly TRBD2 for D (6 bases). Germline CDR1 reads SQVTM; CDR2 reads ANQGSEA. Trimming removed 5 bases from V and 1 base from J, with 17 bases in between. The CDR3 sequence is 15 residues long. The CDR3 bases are TGCAGCGTTCGTAAATCGGGACTCTTCCAAGAGACCCAGTACTTC. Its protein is CSVRKSGLFQETQYF.

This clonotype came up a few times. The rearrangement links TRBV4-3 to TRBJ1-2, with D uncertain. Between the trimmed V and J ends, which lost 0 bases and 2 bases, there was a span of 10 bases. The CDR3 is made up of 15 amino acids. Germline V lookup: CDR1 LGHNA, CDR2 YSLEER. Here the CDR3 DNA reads TGCGCCAGCAGCCAAGATATCGGCCTGAACTATGGCTACACCTTC. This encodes CASSQDIGLNYGYTF.

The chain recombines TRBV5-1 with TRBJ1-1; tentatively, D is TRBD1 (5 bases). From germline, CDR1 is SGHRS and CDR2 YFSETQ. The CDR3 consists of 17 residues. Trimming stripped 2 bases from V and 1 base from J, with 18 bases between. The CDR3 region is CASSFLSMSDRNTEAFF. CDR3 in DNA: TGCGCCAGCAGCTTCCTCTCCATGTCCGACAGGAACACTGAAGCTTTCTTT. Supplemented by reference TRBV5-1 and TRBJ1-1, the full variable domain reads KAGVTQTPRYLIKTRGQQVTLSCSPISGHRSVSWYQQTPGQGLQFLFEYFSETQRNKGNFPGRFSGRQFSNSRSEMNVSTLELGDSALYLCASSFLSMSDRNTEAFFGQGTRLTVV.

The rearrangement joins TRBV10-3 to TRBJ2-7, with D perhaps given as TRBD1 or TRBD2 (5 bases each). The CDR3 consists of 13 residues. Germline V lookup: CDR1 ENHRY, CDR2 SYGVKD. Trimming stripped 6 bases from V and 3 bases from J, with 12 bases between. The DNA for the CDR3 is TGTGCCATCAGCGGGGACCGACTCTACGAGCAGTACTTC. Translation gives CAISGDRLYEQYF.

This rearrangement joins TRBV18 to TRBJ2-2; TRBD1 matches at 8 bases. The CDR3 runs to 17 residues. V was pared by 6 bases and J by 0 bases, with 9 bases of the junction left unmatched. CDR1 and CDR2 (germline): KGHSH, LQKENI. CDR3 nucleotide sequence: TGTGCCAGCTCCCTATCGGGACAGGCGGCGAACACCGGGGAGCTGTTTTTT. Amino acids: CASSLSGQAANTGELFF.

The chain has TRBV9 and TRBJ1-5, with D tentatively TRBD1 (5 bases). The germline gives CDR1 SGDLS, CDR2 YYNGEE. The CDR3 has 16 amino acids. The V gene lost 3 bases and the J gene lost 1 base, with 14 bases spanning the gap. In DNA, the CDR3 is TGTGCCAGCAGCGCAAAGGGGACCGGGAGCAATCAGCCCCAGCATTTT. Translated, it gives CASSAKGTGSNQPQHF.

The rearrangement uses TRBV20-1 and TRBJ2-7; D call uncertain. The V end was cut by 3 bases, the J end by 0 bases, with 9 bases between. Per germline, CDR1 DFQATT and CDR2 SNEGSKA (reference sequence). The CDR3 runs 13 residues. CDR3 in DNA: TGCAGTGCTAGGCCGACTCTCTCCTACGAGCAGTACTTC. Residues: CSARPTLSYEQYF.

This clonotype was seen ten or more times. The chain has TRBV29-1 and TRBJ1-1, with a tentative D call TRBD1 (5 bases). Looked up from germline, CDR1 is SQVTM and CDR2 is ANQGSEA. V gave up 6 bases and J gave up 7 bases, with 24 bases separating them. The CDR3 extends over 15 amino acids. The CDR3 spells CSVDIISGLPGEAFF. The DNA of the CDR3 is TGCAGCGTCGACATTATTTCGGGACTGCCCGGTGAAGCTTTCTTT.

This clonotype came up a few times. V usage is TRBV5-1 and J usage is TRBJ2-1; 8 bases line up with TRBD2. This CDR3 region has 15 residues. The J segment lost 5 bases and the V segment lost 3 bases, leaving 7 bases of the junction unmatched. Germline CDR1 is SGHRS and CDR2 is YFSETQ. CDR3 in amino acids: CASSSIAGLNNEQFF. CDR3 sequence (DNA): TGCGCCAGCAGCTCCATAGCGGGACTGAACAATGAGCAGTTCTTC. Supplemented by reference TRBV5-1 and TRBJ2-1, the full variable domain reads KAGVTQTPRYLIKTRGQQVTLSCSPISGHRSVSWYQQTPGQGLQFLFEYFSETQRNKGNFPGRFSGRQFSNSRSEMNVSTLELGDSALYLCASSSIAGLNNEQFFGPGTRLTVL.

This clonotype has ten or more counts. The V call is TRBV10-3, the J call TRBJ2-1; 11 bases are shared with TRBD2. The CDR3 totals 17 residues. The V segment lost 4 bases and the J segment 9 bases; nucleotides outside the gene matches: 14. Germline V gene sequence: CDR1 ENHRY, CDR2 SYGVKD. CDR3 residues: CAISGGLAETSAGEQFF. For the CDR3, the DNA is TGTGCCATCAGTGGGGGACTAGCGGAGACTTCGGCGGGTGAGCAGTTCTTC.

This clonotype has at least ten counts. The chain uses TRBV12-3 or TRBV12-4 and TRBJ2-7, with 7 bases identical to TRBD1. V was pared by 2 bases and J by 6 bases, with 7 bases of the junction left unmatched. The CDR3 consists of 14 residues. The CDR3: CASSLRQGRFEQYF. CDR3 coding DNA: TGTGCCAGCAGTTTAAGACAGGGTAGATTCGAGCAGTACTTC.

For the CDR3, the DNA is TGTGCCAGCAGCACGGACAGACGAGGTACTGAAGCTTTCTTT. It translates to CASSTDRRGTEAFF. This chain links TRBV7-2 with TRBJ1-1; D is perhaps TRBD1 (6 bases). CDR1 is SGHTA and CDR2 is FQGNSA in the germline V gene. The germline V and J ends were trimmed by 5 bases and 5 bases, with 15 bases remaining between them. The CDR3 consists of 14 residues.